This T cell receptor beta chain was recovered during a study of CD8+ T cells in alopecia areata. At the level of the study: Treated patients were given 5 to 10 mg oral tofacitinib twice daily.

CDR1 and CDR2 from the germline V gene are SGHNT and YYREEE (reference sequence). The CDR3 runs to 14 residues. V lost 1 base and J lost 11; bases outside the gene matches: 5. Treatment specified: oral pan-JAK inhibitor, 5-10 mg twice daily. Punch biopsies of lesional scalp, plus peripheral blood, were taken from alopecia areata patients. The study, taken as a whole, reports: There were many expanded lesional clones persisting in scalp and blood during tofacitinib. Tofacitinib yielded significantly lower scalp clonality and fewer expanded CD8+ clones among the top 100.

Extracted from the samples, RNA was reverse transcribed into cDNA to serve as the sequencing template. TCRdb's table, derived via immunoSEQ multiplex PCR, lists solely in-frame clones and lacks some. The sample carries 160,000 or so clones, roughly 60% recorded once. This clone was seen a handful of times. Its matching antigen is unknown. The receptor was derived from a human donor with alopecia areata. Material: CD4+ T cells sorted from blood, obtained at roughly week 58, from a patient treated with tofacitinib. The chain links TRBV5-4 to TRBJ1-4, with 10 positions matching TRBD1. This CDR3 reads CASSLKDRGEKLFF. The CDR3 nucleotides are TGTGCCAGCAGCTTGAAGGACAGGGGGGAGAAACTGTTTTTT.